Listed below are T cell receptor beta chains from one sample, sequenced in a study of T cells in Graves' hyperthyroidism and ophthalmopathy. TCRdb redid the calling of the multiplex PCR reads with MiXCR, one entry per CDR3 protein. Among about 610,000 distinct CDR3 sequences listed, 40% to 55% were seen once. Sequenced material: peripheral blood or thyroid tissue (not recorded which). Receptors originate from a woman in her late teens or twenties with Graves' hyperthyroidism. CDR3s include the opening cysteine and the closing phenylalanine or tryptophan. D genes are given only for firm matches. Clone size, where shown, is once, few, many, or a class for clones that have expanded.

v_gene	abundance	j_gene	d_gene	CDR3aa	CDR3nt
TRBV20-1	.	TRBJ1-6	TRBD1	CSAAGTGNSPLHF	TGCAGTGCAGCCGGGACAGGGAATTCACCCCTCCACTTT
TRBV12-3/TRBV12-4	.	TRBJ1-2	TRBD1	CASQEGQGNGYTF	TGTGCCAGTCAAGAGGGACAGGGAAATGGCTACACCTTC
TRBV6-5	many	TRBJ1-4	TRBD1	CASSYRTGDGEKLFF	TGTGCCAGCAGTTACCGGACAGGGGATGGTGAAAAACTGTTTTTT
TRBV10-3	many	TRBJ2-3	.	CAISVGTDTQYF	TGTGCCATCAGTGTCGGGACAGATACGCAGTATTTT
TRBV3-1	many	TRBJ2-7	.	CASSQAPPGVDEQYF	TGTGCCAGCAGCCAAGCCCCGCCGGGAGTCGACGAGCAGTACTTC
TRBV19	many	TRBJ1-6	.	CASNEGVNSLSSYNSPLHF	TGTGCCAGTAATGAGGGAGTCAACTCACTGAGCTCCTATAATTCACCCCTCCACTTT
TRBV11-2	many	TRBJ2-7	TRBD2	CASSLNVGTSGAMRYF	TGTGCCAGCAGCTTAAATGTGGGGACTAGCGGGGCAATGCGGTACTTC
TRBV7-2	.	TRBJ1-6	TRBD1	CASSWGQDRHF	TGTGCCAGCAGCTGGGGACAGGACCGACACTTT
TRBV6-5	many	TRBJ2-5	.	CASSYSAARQETQYF	TGTGCCAGCAGTTACTCGGCAGCCCGCCAAGAGACCCAGTACTTC
TRBV10-3	.	TRBJ1-5	.	CAISESYDTGDSNQPQHF	TGTGCCATCAGTGAGTCTTATGATACAGGAGATAGCAATCAGCCCCAGCATTTT
TRBV11-2	many	TRBJ1-3	.	CASSFGAHSGNTIYF	TGTGCCAGCAGCTTCGGAGCACACTCTGGAAACACCATATATTTT
TRBV24-1	many	TRBJ2-5	TRBD1	CATSSLRGRTNEQETQYF	TGTGCCACCAGTAGCCTTAGGGGGCGCACAAACGAGCAAGAGACCCAGTACTTC
TRBV5-1	.	TRBJ2-3	TRBD2	CASSLQASGLGSGNTQYF	TGCGCCAGCAGCTTGCAGGCTAGCGGGCTCGGGAGTGGAAATACGCAGTATTTT
TRBV7-3	.	TRBJ1-4	.	CASSLGGGGGEKLFF	TGTGCCAGCAGCTTAGGAGGTGGTGGGGGTGAAAAACTGTTTTTT
TRBV2	.	TRBJ2-6	.	CASRALDTAGANVLTF	TGTGCCAGCAGGGCACTAGACACCGCGGGGGCCAACGTCCTGACTTTC
TRBV18	.	TRBJ1-1	TRBD1	CASSPGQGINTEAFF	TGTGCCAGCTCACCTGGACAGGGGATAAACACTGAAGCTTTCTTT
TRBV7-9	.	TRBJ2-7	.	CASSLGSGSNEQYF	TGTGCCAGCAGCTTAGGGTCGGGGTCCAATGAGCAGTACTTC
TRBV7-9	.	TRBJ1-1	TRBD1	CAWGPGQLNTEAFF	TGTGCCTGGGGACCGGGACAGCTGAACACTGAAGCTTTCTTT
TRBV5-5	many	TRBJ1-5	.	CASSPAVGISNQPQHF	TGTGCCAGCAGCCCGGCGGTCGGAATTAGCAATCAGCCCCAGCATTTT
TRBV9	many	TRBJ2-5	TRBD2	CASSPRLAGVETQYF	TGTGCCAGCAGCCCAAGACTAGCGGGAGTGGAGACCCAGTACTTC
TRBV24-1	many	TRBJ2-2	.	CATSPPRDTGELFF	TGTGCCACCAGCCCTCCTAGGGACACCGGGGAGCTGTTTTTT
TRBV24-1	.	TRBJ1-4	.	CATSRGSGNEKLFF	TGTGCCACCAGTAGAGGTAGCGGGAACGAAAAACTGTTTTTT
TRBV12-3/TRBV12-4	.	TRBJ1-5	TRBD1	CASSSQTGGAGQPQHF	TGTGCCAGCAGTTCCCAGACAGGGGGCGCGGGACAGCCCCAGCATTTT
TRBV12-3/TRBV12-4	.	TRBJ2-3	TRBD1	CASSTHRGSTDTQYF	TGTGCCAGCAGTACTCACAGGGGGAGCACAGATACGCAGTATTTT
TRBV7-8	.	TRBJ2-7	.	CASSFYICSEAGVGYEQYF	.
TRBV12-3/TRBV12-4	many	TRBJ1-2	TRBD1	CASSFSGGRGNYGYTF	TGTGCCAGCAGTTTTAGTGGGGGCAGGGGGAACTATGGCTACACCTTC
TRBV7-9	many	TRBJ1-6	.	CASSSDSPLHF	TGTGCCAGCAGCTCAGATTCACCCCTCCACTTT
TRBV2	.	TRBJ1-2	TRBD1	CAIRTGRGYTF	TGTGCCATCCGGACAGGGCGAGGCTACACCTTC
TRBV29-1	once	TRBJ2-5	.	CSSTSPETQYF	TGCAGCTCGACTAGTCCCGAGACCCAGTACTTC
TRBV7-2	.	TRBJ2-1	.	CASSLDRVGEQFF	TGTGCCAGCAGCTTAGACAGGGTGGGTGAGCAGTTCTTC
TRBV29-1	.	TRBJ2-5	TRBD1	CSVRGTEETQYF	TGCAGCGTTAGGGGGACAGAAGAGACCCAGTACTTC
TRBV6-6	many	TRBJ1-5	TRBD1	CASSDRGDQPQHF	TGTGCCAGCAGTGACAGGGGAGATCAGCCCCAGCATTTT
TRBV7-8	many	TRBJ1-6	TRBD1	CASSLGQGTSPLHF	TGTGCCAGCAGCTTGGGACAGGGGACTTCACCCCTCCACTTT
TRBV13	.	TRBJ1-4	.	CASSPRAARVFF	TGTGCCAGCAGCCCCCGGGCGGCAAGGGTGTTTTTT
TRBV18	few	TRBJ2-7	.	CASVQGHSSYEQYF	TGTGCCAGCGTGCAGGGTCATAGCTCCTACGAGCAGTACTTC
TRBV10-3	.	TRBJ1-6	.	CAISAFYTGTNSPLHF	TGTGCCATCAGTGCCTTTTATACAGGGACCAATTCACCCCTCCACTTT
TRBV5-6	many	TRBJ1-2	TRBD1	CASSPTGTGAYGYTF	TGTGCCAGCAGCCCGACCGGGACAGGCGCTTATGGCTACACCTTC
TRBV28	.	TRBJ1-4	TRBD1	CASSAQTGLRTNEKLFF	TGTGCCAGCAGTGCCCAGACAGGGCTCAGGACTAATGAAAAACTGTTTTTT
TRBV20-1	once	TRBJ1-2	.	CSARGEGGGEPNYGYTF	TGCAGTGCTAGAGGGGAAGGGGGGGGCGAGCCTAACTATGGCTACACCTTC
TRBV29-1	.	TRBJ2-7	.	CSLVPRSYEQYF	TGCAGCTTAGTTCCGAGATCCTACGAGCAGTACTTC
TRBV6-1	few	TRBJ2-7	TRBD1	CASSERGQGTHFSYEQYF	TGTGCCAGCAGTGAAAGGGGACAGGGAACGCATTTCTCCTACGAGCAGTACTTC
TRBV19	few	TRBJ1-2	.	CASTKSSYGYTF	TGTGCCAGTACCAAATCGAGCTATGGCTACACCTTC
TRBV20-1	once	TRBJ1-1	.	CSARRGGSNTEASF	TGCAGTGCTAGAAGGGGCGGATCGAACACTGAAGCTTCCTTC
TRBV4-2	few	TRBJ2-2	TRBD2	CASRPLAGGATGELFF	TGTGCCAGCAGACCCTTAGCGGGAGGGGCCACCGGGGAGCTGTTTTTT
TRBV20-1	many	TRBJ2-7	.	CPDMKEKQYF	TGCCCTGATATGAAGGAAAAACAGTACTTC
TRBV6-5	.	TRBJ1-2	TRBD1	CAGRTGGAGEGYTF	TGTGCCGGCAGAACAGGGGGCGCAGGAGAAGGCTACACCTTC
TRBV20-1	.	TRBJ2-7	.	CSAPLGETYEQYF	TGCAGTGCCCCATTAGGGGAGACCTACGAGCAGTACTTC